In its sample, the clone carrying this T cell receptor beta chain ranks as medium-sized. Its target is not known. The sample originates from a study of spatial heterogeneity in lung cancer. Study information: Within tumor regions, the number of TCR transcripts tracked closely with a T cell module score obtained from matched bulk RNA-seq. Overall study findings and caveats: How many expanded intratumoral alpha and beta TCRs were present tracked the tumor mutation count, which was a count of nonsynonymous mutations.

Sample time point: sample taken at primary tumor resection. TCRdb independently ran MiXCR on the 5' RACE reads; one entry per CDR3 protein. The repertoire includes fewer than 20,000 distinct CDR3 sequences, about 7.5% of them detected once, and roughly 24% sits in the top ten. Germline V gene data show CDR1 as MNHNY and CDR2 as SVGAGI (reference sequence). The junction had 4 bases not matched to a gene; V was cut back by 2 bases and J by 1 base. The CDR3 extends over 16 amino acids. The TCR sequence derives from a male donor with early-stage non-small cell lung cancer. The chain couples TRBV6-6 to TRBJ2-2; TRBD1 aligns across 7 bases. The specimen comprised lung tumor tissue, sampled at surgery. In nucleotides, the CDR3 is TGTGCCAGCAGTTACATCGGGACAGAGAACACCGGGGAGCTGTTTTTT. It yields the protein CASSYIGTENTGELFF.